The 2 T cell receptor beta chains listed next were all sequenced from one sample in a study of monozygotic twins with inflammatory bowel disease. Reanalyzing the 5' RACE reads, TCRdb keeps one entry per CDR3 protein, without DNA. This sample carries about 420,000 distinct CDR3 sequences, with 2% to 3% going to the ten biggest clones. The sequenced material came from blood. These receptors all come from a human donor with ulcerative colitis or Crohn's disease, or a healthy co-twin of an affected twin (not recorded which).

The rearrangement joins TRBV25-1 to TRBJ2-3; lacking DNA, the TRBD2 call made by TCRdb goes unchecked. CDR1 is MGHDK and CDR2 is SYGVNS in the germline V gene. CDR3 length: 15 residues. CDR3 residues: CASGTGTSGTDTQYF.

The chain combines TRBV9 with TRBJ1-2. Looked up from germline, CDR1 is SGDLS and CDR2 is YYNGEE. The CDR3 has 15 residues. This chain's CDR3 is CASSVASQANYGYTF.